Described below is a single TCR beta chain sequence and its context. It has no known antigen specificity. This entry is derived from a study of monozygotic twins with inflammatory bowel disease (dated by TCRdb to the late 2010s). Notes on the research overall: The full study comprised some 30 monozygotic twin pairs: nine German pairs (four IBD-concordant, five IBD-discordant) and 19 IBD-discordant Danish pairs. Disease-associated traits were sought mainly through comparisons between IBD patients and their genetically identical healthy co-twins within discordant pairs. Each individual had, on average, about 151 000 unique TCRalpha sequences and 181 000 unique TCRbeta sequences available for analysis.

An approximately 2.5 ml peripheral blood sample was drawn into PAXgene tubes per donor and stored at -80°C. Without T cell sorting, total RNA was isolated from whole blood using the PAXgene blood miRNA kit on an automated QIAcube. Peripheral blood from monozygotic twin pairs, either concordant or discordant for inflammatory bowel disease, underwent deep TCRalpha and TCRbeta repertoire profiling that used unique molecular barcoding. Smoking habits were recorded for all twin pairs, and each individual was classified as a current, former or never smoker. Library construction relied on 5' RACE. For each TCR library, approximately 3.5 ug of total RNA was used. For each sample, cDNA was synthesized in eight separate reactions using SMARTScribe reverse transcriptase. During cDNA synthesis, unique molecular identifiers containing a 6-nucleotide sample barcode were introduced by template switching. TCRalpha and TCRbeta cDNA was amplified by two nested PCRs of about 15 and 9 cycles, with bead purification after each PCR. Before amplification, the cDNA was treated with uracil DNA-glycosylase and purified using the QIAquick PCR purification kit. The second PCR added Illumina TruSeq-compatible adapters along with sample-specific barcodes. TapeStation and Qubit were used to check library quality and concentration, and roughly 5 ng of each library went into the pool. The pooled libraries were sequenced with 2 x 100 bp reads and custom sequencing primers on an Illumina HiSeq2500 single-index Rapid Run. From the authors' description of their analysis: MiGEC version 1.2.6 was used for UMI-based consensus assembly, which corrected PCR and sequencing errors. MiXCR version 2.1.1 handled V(D)J alignment, clonotype assembly and CDR3 extraction. Gene usage, clonotype sharing and MAIT/NKT TCR abundance were normalised by analysing the top 1000, 10 000 and 20 000 clonotypes per sample. Diversity was computed as the inverse Simpson index with the vegan R package after downsampling to 27 000 UMIs. Statistical testing used paired Mann-Whitney U tests on the discordant twin pairs and applied Benjamini-Hochberg correction for multiple testing. TCRdb reanalyzed the reads, keeping one entry per CDR3 protein sequence and omitting DNA. The V and J calls were determined by TCRdb, not by the authors. The sample's table lists a count of some 150,000 distinct CDR3 sequences. Roughly 2.6% of the sample goes to the ten largest clones.

Broader findings and caveats from the paper: The results gave no support for a single strong signal or clonotype linked to IBD. Measured by the inverse Simpson index, TCRbeta repertoire diversity was lower in IBD patients than in their healthy co-twins. IBD patients shared fewer clonotypes with other individuals than healthy twins did, most markedly in patients showing signs of disease activity. Repertoire similarity did not differ between concordant and discordant twins, which could be due to limited statistical power. Because patients were on differing immunosuppressive treatments, the repertoires may have picked up extra background noise and inter-individual variability. The analysis was unable to tell apart different T cell subtypes.

This TCR derives from a human donor with ulcerative colitis or Crohn's disease, or a healthy co-twin of an affected twin (not recorded which). Sequenced input: blood.

CDR3 reads: CSAKGQGAFSGKLFF. The chain uses TRBV20-1 and TRBJ1-4; absent DNA, TCRdb's TRBD1 call cannot be checked. The CDR3 measures 15 amino acids from cysteine to phenylalanine. No nucleotide data were recorded. CDR1 and CDR2 are drawn from the germline V gene (reference sequence): DFQATT, SNEGSKA.